A single sample gave rise to the 14 T cell receptor beta chains below, sequenced in a study of T cells after yellow fever vaccination. TCRdb reanalysed the 5' RACE reads using MiXCR and keeps one entry per CDR3 protein. The sample includes hundreds of thousands of distinct CDR3 sequences, 12% seen only once; the top ten take 14% to 15%. This specimen was PBMCs, taken on the day of the yellow fever booster vaccination. These receptors were taken from a young man who received the YFV17D yellow fever vaccine.

V and J are TRBV28 and TRBJ2-1; D is ambiguous. V dropped 2 bases and J dropped 8 bases, with 13 bases sitting between them. The CDR3 runs 14 residues. In germline, CDR1 is MDHEN, CDR2 SYDVKM. The CDR3 sequence: CASSLHSARDEQFF. The CDR3 DNA sequence: TGTGCCAGCAGTTTACACAGTGCTAGGGATGAGCAGTTCTTC.

The chain recombines TRBV20-1 with TRBJ2-5, with D tentatively TRBD1 (5 bases). Trimming removed 2 bases from V and 4 bases from J, with 11 bases in between. The CDR3 covers 13 residues. In germline, CDR1 is DFQATT, CDR2 SNEGSKA (reference sequence). CDR3 residues: CSARRQGPETQYF. CDR3 DNA: TGCAGTGCTAGACGTCAGGGCCCAGAGACCCAGTACTTC.

The chain uses TRBV5-1 and TRBJ2-2; the D gene is possibly TRBD2 (6 bases). The V gene's germline CDR1 is SGHRS and CDR2 YFSETQ. This CDR3 region has 15 residues. V lost 4 bases, J lost 5 bases, and 15 bases lay in between. CDR3 region: CASSREPGATGELFF. CDR3 sequence (DNA): TGCGCCAGCAGCCGTGAGCCGGGAGCTACCGGGGAGCTGTTTTTT.

The sample holds many counts of this clonotype. The rearrangement links TRBV28 to TRBJ2-7, with D possibly being TRBD2 (6 bases). This CDR3 region has 16 residues. CDR1 and CDR2 (germline): MDHEN, SYDVKM. The V end was cut by 2 bases, the J end by 3 bases, with 17 bases between. The CDR3 loop reads CASSLPVAGIGYEQYF. CDR3 DNA sequence: TGTGCCAGCAGTTTACCGGTGGCGGGAATCGGCTACGAGCAGTACTTC.

This clonotype appeared a few times. The chain couples TRBV27 to TRBJ2-7; a weak D match, TRBD2 (5 bases). The CDR3 length is 14 residues. Germline lookup yields CDR1 MNHEY and CDR2 SMNVEV (reference sequence). With 3 bases removed from V and 9 bases from J, the gap between germline ends came to 18 bases. The CDR3 DNA reads as TGTGCCAGCAGTTTTATCGCGGACTCCGCGCGGCAGTACTTC. It encodes CASSFIADSARQYF.

This clonotype came up many times. This chain joins TRBV5-1 and TRBJ2-5, with D perhaps assigned TRBD1 or TRBD2 (5 bases each). Trimming took 0 bases from V and 5 from J, leaving 8 bases between them. The CDR3 is 13 amino acids. From germline, CDR1 is SGHRS and CDR2 YFSETQ. CDR3 bases: TGCGCCAGCAGCTTGGGAGGGGTCGAGACCCAGTACTTC. It encodes CASSLGGVETQYF. The whole variable domain, filled in from reference TRBV5-1 and TRBJ2-5, reads KAGVTQTPRYLIKTRGQQVTLSCSPISGHRSVSWYQQTPGQGLQFLFEYFSETQRNKGNFPGRFSGRQFSNSRSEMNVSTLELGDSALYLCASSLGGVETQYFGPGTRLLVL.

The chain couples TRBV12-3 or TRBV12-4 to TRBJ1-2; no reliable D call. The CDR3 loop spans 12 amino acids. The V and J ends lost 3 bases and 8 bases respectively, with 10 bases between them. CDR3: CASSFGISGYTF. DNA for the CDR3: TGTGCCAGCAGTTTCGGGATTTCCGGCTACACCTTC.

This clonotype has only a few counts. The CDR3 region is CSASPTSGYEQYF. CDR3 coding DNA: TGCAGTGCTAGCCCAACTAGCGGCTACGAGCAGTACTTC. This chain joins TRBV20-1 and TRBJ2-7, with 8 bases identical to TRBD2. Germline CDR1 DFQATT, CDR2 SNEGSKA (reference sequence). The ends lost 3 bases at V and 3 bases at J; junction bases unmatched: 4. This CDR3 has 13 amino acids.

Many counts were recorded for this clonotype. The chain recombines TRBV5-1 with TRBJ2-7; D may be TRBD1 (6 bases). This CDR3 is 15 amino acids long. CDR1 and CDR2 (germline): SGHRS, YFSETQ. The ends were cut back, 0 bases at V and 3 bases at J, with 13 bases in the middle. The CDR3 DNA sequence: TGCGCCAGCAGCTTGGGAGGGGGACACGACTACGAGCAGTACTTC. Its translation: CASSLGGGHDYEQYF.

V gene TRBV5-1 combines with J gene TRBJ1-1; perhaps TRBD1 as D (6 bases). V lost 4 bases, J lost 8 bases, and 21 bases lay in between. The CDR3 has 15 amino acids. Germline CDR1 is SGHRS and CDR2 is YFSETQ. CDR3 coding DNA: TGCGCCAGCAGCAATCCTCAGGGGTCACCCTTCGAAGCTTTCTTT. Amino acid sequence: CASSNPQGSPFEAFF.

The chain combines TRBV19 with TRBJ1-1; D unresolved. The CDR3 contains 16 residues. The V and J ends lost 2 bases and 3 bases respectively, with 16 bases between them. Per the germline V gene, CDR1 is LNHDA and CDR2 is SQIVND (reference sequence). The CDR3 spells CASSIRSGAQDTEAFF. Written as DNA, the CDR3 is TGTGCCAGTAGTATAAGATCCGGAGCCCAGGACACTGAAGCTTTCTTT.

The J gene is TRBJ2-1, the V gene TRBV10-3; D call uncertain. The CDR3 spans 14 residues. Germline CDR1 ENHRY, CDR2 SYGVKD. The V and J ends lost 4 bases and 3 bases respectively, with 10 bases between them. The CDR3 sequence is CAISADARYNEQFF. CDR3 sequence (DNA): TGTGCCATCAGTGCGGATGCTCGCTACAATGAGCAGTTCTTC.

This chain connects TRBV14 to TRBJ2-5; D is possibly TRBD1 (6 bases). Germline CDR1 and CDR2: SGHDN and FVKESK. This CDR3 is 16 amino acids long. Trimming removed 6 bases from V and 4 bases from J, with 21 bases in between. The CDR3 nucleotides are TGTGCCAGCAGTCGCACCGAAACTAGGGGGTCAGAGACCCAGTACTTC. This encodes CASSRTETRGSETQYF.

V is TRBV2 and J is TRBJ2-7, with 10 bases fitting TRBD1. Germline lookup yields CDR1 SNHLY and CDR2 FYNNEI. The CDR3 runs 15 residues. The J segment lost 3 bases and the V segment lost 0 bases, leaving 2 bases of the junction unmatched. The CDR3 here is CASSEAGTGDYEQYF. Written as DNA, the CDR3 is TGTGCCAGCAGTGAAGCCGGGACAGGGGACTACGAGCAGTACTTC.